These T cell receptor beta chains were read from a single sample in a study of post-analysis software for immune sequencing data. TCRdb recomputed calls from the PCR reads with MiXCR, one row per CDR3 protein. The data show 750,000 to 900,000 distinct CDR3 sequences, just over 45% seen once. Sequenced input: blood. The receptors come from a girl aged 5 to 17 with multiple sclerosis. CDR3s include the opening cysteine and the closing phenylalanine or tryptophan. The size entry is marked missing in some rows and otherwise reads once, few, many or a size class.

clone size	V gene	J gene	CDR3 protein
few	TRBV29-1	TRBJ2-1	CSVEVTAGNEQFF
NA	TRBV12-3/TRBV12-4	TRBJ1-1	CASTRQGLDTEAFF
NA	TRBV12-3/TRBV12-4	TRBJ2-7	CASSLVVSSYEQYF
NA	TRBV15	TRBJ2-1	CATSSERSGNEQFF
few	TRBV4-1	TRBJ2-1	CASSQDAPSFEGGEQFF
once	TRBV28	TRBJ2-7	CASSFGAASYEQYF
NA	TRBV19	TRBJ1-5	CASSMVRGSNQPQHF
NA	TRBV29-1	TRBJ2-1	CSVLPGGTSGTREQFF
once	TRBV20-1	TRBJ1-5	CSASLNRALNQPQHF
NA	TRBV29-1	TRBJ2-5	CSVEGSQETQYF
NA	TRBV12-3/TRBV12-4	TRBJ2-4	CASSLGGASVGKNIQYF
NA	TRBV29-1	TRBJ2-3	CSVGRLAGDSSTDTQYF
few	TRBV28	NA	CASSFTGGGKTQYF
few	TRBV20-1	TRBJ2-7	CSARAASGRGEQYF
few	TRBV2	TRBJ2-5	CASAGQQETQYF
NA	TRBV27	TRBJ1-6	CASSPPASNSPLHF
NA	TRBV29-1	TRBJ2-7	CSVELNSGMSYEQYF
NA	TRBV27	TRBJ2-5	CASSPQGVAEETQYF
NA	TRBV28	TRBJ2-1	CASSWPKINEQFF
NA	TRBV29-1	TRBJ1-2	CSVEPVNYGYTF
NA	TRBV12-3/TRBV12-4	TRBJ2-3	CASGWGKHTDTQYF
NA	TRBV5-6	TRBJ2-1	CASSYGTSNNEQFF
NA	TRBV6-5	NA	CASSDHLTGAEQYF
NA	TRBV15	TRBJ1-5	CATSRDNMWNQPQHF
once	TRBV7-9	TRBJ1-4	CASSPWTGEKLFF
NA	TRBV20-1	TRBJ2-3	CSAGLIQGYTDTQYF
NA	TRBV29-1	TRBJ2-1	CSVAGSYNEQFF
NA	TRBV7-9	TRBJ2-1	CASSLRGGPAQQRYNEQFF
NA	TRBV9	TRBJ2-1	CASSVRSSPEPPSGGYNEQFF
NA	TRBV6-5	TRBJ2-5	CASSWDWSTEIETQYF
few	TRBV20-1	TRBJ1-2	CSAWLLAQRLTNYGYTF
NA	TRBV11-2	TRBJ2-7	CASSLDHKAYEQYF
NA	TRBV6-1	TRBJ2-3	CASSDYTDTQYF
NA	TRBV20-1	TRBJ2-7	CSARGTTAQEQYF
NA	TRBV6-1	TRBJ2-6	CASSDPGRPVGANVLTF
NA	TRBV6-2/TRBV6-3	TRBJ2-1	CASGTSGRAPNEQFF
NA	TRBV4-2	TRBJ2-7	CASSQIGTSSEQYF
NA	TRBV12-3/TRBV12-4	TRBJ2-5	CASSSPGTGQTQYF
NA	TRBV15	NA	CATSRRTGVFETQYF
NA	TRBV9	TRBJ2-3	CASSVAGAAQDTQYF
NA	TRBV5-6	TRBJ1-6	CASSLAGQGNSPLHF
NA	TRBV12-3/TRBV12-4	TRBJ2-5	CASSLGVVGQETQYF
few	TRBV4-3	NA	CASSQDAPGQSYEQYF
few	TRBV29-1	TRBJ2-7	CSVEDRDASYEQYF
NA	TRBV19	TRBJ2-3	CASRPSGITDTQYF
NA	TRBV12-3/TRBV12-4	TRBJ2-4	CASSFGTGKNVQYF
few	TRBV29-1	TRBJ2-7	CSVGTKRETPYEQYF
NA	TRBV5-1	TRBJ1-5	CATRREEDQPQHF
NA	TRBV7-2	TRBJ2-1	CASSQGGGADSYNEQFF
few	TRBV7-9	TRBJ1-2	CASSSFRETYGYTF
once	TRBV9	TRBJ1-2	CASSGDRSYYGYTF
few	TRBV20-1	TRBJ2-7	CSARILREYPYEQYF
NA	TRBV7-8	NA	CASSLDVFEQYF